This paragraph covers one T cell receptor (beta chain) sequence. The entry originates in a study of blood T cell repertoires in COVID-19. Study overall: COVID-19 samples, acute and convalescent, were from the United States, Italy and Spain. Sources were T cells, B-cell-depleted T cells, or PBMCs; the material itself was cDNA or gDNA.

Original processing methods: Quantification of nucleated cells was approximated via reference gene primer amplification. Sequencing used immunoSEQ multiplex PCR; TCRdb keeps in-frame clones, though not all of them. V and J calls and clone size follow that table, whereas D and trimming were derived from the DNA. The table lists 250,000 to 350,000 clones, 87% of them singletons. V was clipped by 3 bases and J by 9 bases, with 18 bases between them. Germline V CDR1 and CDR2: SGDLS, YYNGEE. The CDR3 is 15 residues long. This chain connects TRBV9 to TRBJ2-2; D is unresolved. The clonotype was recovered from a woman in her forties or fifties who had recovered from COVID-19. The specimen was peripheral blood. As DNA, the CDR3 is TGTGCCAGCAGCGGACCTCTCCCAGGTGGGCGGGAGCTGTTTTTT. Protein: CASSGPLPGGRELFF.